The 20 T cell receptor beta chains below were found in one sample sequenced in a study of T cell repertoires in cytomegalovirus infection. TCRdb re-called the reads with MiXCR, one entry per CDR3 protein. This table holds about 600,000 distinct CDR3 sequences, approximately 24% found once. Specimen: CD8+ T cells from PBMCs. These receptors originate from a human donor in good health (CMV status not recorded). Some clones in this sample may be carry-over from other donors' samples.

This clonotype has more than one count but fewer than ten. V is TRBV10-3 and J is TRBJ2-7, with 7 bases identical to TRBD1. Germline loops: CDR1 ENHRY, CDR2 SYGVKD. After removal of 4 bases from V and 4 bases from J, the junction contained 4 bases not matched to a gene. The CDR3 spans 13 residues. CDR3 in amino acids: CAISVGQIYEQYF. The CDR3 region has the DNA TGTGCCATCAGTGTGGGACAGATTTACGAGCAGTACTTC.

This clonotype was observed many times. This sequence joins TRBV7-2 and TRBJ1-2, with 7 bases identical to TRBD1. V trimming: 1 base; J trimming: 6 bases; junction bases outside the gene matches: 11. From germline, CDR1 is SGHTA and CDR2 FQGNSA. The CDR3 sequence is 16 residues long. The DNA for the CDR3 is TGTGCCAGCAGCTTAGTGAGGCAGGGGGAGAATAATGGCTACACCTTC. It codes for CASSLVRQGENNGYTF.

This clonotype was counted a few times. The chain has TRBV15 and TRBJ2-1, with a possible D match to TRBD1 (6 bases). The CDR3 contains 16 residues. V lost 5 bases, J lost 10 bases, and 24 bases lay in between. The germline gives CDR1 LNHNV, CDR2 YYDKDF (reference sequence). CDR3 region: CATSATVQGPQGEQFF. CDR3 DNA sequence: TGTGCCACCAGCGCTACCGTACAGGGACCCCAGGGGGAGCAGTTCTTC.

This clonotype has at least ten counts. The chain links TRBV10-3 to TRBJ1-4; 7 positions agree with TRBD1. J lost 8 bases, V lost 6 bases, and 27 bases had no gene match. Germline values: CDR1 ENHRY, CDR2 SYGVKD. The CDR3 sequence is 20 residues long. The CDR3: CAISEIRYRGFPQGAEKLFF. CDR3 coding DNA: TGTGCCATCAGCGAGATTAGGTACAGGGGATTTCCGCAGGGAGCCGAAAAACTGTTTTTT.

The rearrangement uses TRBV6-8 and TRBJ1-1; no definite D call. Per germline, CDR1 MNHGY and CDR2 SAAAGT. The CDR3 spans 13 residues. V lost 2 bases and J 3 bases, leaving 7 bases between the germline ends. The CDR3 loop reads CASSYVQYTEAFF. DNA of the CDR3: TGTGCCAGCAGTTACGTTCAGTACACTGAAGCTTTCTTT.

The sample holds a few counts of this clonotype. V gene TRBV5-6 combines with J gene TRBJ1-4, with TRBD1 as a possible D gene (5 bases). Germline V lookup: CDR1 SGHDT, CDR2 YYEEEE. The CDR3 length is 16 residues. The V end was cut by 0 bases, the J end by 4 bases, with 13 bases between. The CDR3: CASSLGTLAGNEKLFF. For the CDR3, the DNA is TGTGCCAGCAGCTTGGGGACATTAGCGGGTAATGAAAAACTGTTTTTT. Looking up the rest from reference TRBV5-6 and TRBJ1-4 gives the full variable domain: DAGVTQSPTHLIKTRGQQVTLRCSPKSGHDTVSWYQQALGQGPQFIFQYYEEEERQRGNFPDRFSGHQFPNYSSELNVNALLLGDSALYLCASSLGTLAGNEKLFFGSGTQLSVL.

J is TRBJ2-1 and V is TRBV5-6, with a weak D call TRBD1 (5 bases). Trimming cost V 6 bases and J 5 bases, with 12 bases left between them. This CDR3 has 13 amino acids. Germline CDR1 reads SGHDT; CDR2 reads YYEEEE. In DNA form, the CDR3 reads TGTGCCAGCACCGAGGACACCCACAATGAGCAGTTCTTC. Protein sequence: CASTEDTHNEQFF.

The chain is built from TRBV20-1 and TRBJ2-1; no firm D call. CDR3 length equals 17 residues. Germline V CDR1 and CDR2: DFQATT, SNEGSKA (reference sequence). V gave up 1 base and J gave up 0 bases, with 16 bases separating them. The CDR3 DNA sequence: TGCAGTGCTAGAGCACCCACCGATTCACCCTCCTACAATGAGCAGTTCTTC. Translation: CSARAPTDSPSYNEQFF.

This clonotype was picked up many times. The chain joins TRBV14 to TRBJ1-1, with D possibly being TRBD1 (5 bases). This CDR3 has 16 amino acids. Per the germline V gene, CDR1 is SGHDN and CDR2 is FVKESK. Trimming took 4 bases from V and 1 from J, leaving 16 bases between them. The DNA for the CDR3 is TGTGCCAGCAGCCCGAAACTTTGGACACCGAACACTGAAGCTTTCTTT. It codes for CASSPKLWTPNTEAFF.

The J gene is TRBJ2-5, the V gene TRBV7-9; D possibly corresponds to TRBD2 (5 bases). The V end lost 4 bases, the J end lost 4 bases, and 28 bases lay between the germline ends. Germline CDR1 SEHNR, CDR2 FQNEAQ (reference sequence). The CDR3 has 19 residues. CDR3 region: CASSSYTDSLTGNRETQYF. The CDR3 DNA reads TGTGCCAGCAGCTCATACACGGACTCCCTAACTGGCAATAGAGAGACCCAGTACTTC.

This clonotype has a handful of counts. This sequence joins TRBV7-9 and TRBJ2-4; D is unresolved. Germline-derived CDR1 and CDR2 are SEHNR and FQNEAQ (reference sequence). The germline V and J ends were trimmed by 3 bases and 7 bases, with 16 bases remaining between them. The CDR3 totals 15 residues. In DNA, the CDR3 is TGTGCCAGCAGCTTCGGGTCCACGGTAGAGAACATTCAGTACTTC. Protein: CASSFGSTVENIQYF.

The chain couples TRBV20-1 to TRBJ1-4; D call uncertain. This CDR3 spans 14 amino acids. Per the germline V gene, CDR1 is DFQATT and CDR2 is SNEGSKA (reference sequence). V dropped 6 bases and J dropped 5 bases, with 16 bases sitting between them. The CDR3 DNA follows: TGCAGTGCGTTGGAGACGATACCGAATGAAAAACTGTTTTTT. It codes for CSALETIPNEKLFF.

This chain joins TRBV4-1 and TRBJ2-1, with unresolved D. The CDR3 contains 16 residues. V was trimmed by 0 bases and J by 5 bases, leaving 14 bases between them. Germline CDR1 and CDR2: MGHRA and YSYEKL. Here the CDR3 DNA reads TGCGCCAGCAGCCAAGAGTACAACCAGGCTAACAATGAGCAGTTCTTC. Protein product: CASSQEYNQANNEQFF.

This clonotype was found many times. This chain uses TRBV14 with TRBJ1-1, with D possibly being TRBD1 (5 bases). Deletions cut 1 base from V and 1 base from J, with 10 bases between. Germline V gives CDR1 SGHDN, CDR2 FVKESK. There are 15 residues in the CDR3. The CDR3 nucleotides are TGTGCCAGCAGCCAAGTCTCCGGGGCGAACACTGAAGCTTTCTTT. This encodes CASSQVSGANTEAFF.

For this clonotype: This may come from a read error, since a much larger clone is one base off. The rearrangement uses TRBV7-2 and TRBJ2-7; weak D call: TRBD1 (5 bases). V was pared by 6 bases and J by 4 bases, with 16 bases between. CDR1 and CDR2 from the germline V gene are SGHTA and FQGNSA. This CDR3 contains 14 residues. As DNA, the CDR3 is TGTGCCAGCAGGCTACCCGTGACAGAATACGAGCAGTACTTC. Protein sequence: CASRLPVTEYEQYF.

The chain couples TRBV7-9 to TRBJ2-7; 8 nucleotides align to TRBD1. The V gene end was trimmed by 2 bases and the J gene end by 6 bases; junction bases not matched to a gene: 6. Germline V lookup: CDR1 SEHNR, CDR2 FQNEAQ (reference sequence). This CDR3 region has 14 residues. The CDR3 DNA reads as TGTGCCAGCAGCTTAAATCAGGGGGCCCGCGAGCAGTACTTC. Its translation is CASSLNQGAREQYF.

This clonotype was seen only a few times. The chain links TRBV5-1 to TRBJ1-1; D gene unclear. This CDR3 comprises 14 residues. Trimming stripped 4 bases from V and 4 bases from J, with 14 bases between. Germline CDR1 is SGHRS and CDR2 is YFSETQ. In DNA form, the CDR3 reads TGCGCCAGCAGCCCCCCGGGGTACGGCACTGAAGCTTTCTTT. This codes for CASSPPGYGTEAFF.

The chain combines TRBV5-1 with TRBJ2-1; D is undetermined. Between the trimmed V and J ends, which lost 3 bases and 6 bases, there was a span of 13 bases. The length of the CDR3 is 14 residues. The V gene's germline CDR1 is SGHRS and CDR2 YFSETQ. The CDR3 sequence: CASSSSGPGNEQFF. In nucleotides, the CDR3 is TGCGCCAGCAGCTCCTCCGGGCCGGGCAATGAGCAGTTCTTC.

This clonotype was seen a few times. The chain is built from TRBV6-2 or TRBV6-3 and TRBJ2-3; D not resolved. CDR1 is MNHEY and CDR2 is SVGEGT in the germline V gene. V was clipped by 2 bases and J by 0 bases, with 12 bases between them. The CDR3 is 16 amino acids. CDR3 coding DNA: TGTGCCAGCAGTTACAAGGGCGGTAGTAGCACAGATACGCAGTATTTT. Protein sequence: CASSYKGGSSTDTQYF.

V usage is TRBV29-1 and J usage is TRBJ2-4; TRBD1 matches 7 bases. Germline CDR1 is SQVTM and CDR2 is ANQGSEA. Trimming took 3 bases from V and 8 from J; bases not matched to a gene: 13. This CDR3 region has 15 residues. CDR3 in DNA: TGCAGCGTTGAGCTACTAACAGGGGAAGAGGACATTCAGTACTTC. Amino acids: CSVELLTGEEDIQYF.